Following are 8 T cell receptor beta chains from one sample sequenced in a study of blood T cell repertoires in COVID-19. Clones were read by immunoSEQ multiplex PCR, and TCRdb kept only the in-frame ones, dropping some. Seen here are more than 25,000 clones, 90% observed once, and the top ten hold 1%. Sequencing was carried out using peripheral blood. The source is a man aged 70 or older with active or convalescent COVID-19.

The V call is TRBV5-5, the J call TRBJ2-7; D gene ambiguous. Germline V CDR1 and CDR2: SGHKS, YYEKEE (reference sequence). V lost 5 bases and J lost 6, with 18 bases in between. This CDR3 is 14 amino acids long. The CDR3 region is CASRSLSRRREQYF. Written as DNA, the CDR3 is TGTGCCAGCAGATCCCTTAGCCGGCGTCGCGAGCAGTACTTC.

This chain joins TRBV9 and TRBJ1-6; D possibly corresponds to TRBD1 (6 bases). The CDR3 consists of 15 residues. Trimming took off 1 base at V and 6 bases at J, with 11 bases between the two ends. The germline gives CDR1 SGDLS, CDR2 YYNGEE. CDR3 sequence: CASSVTGTPNSPLHF. DNA of the CDR3: TGTGCCAGCAGCGTAACAGGGACACCTAATTCACCCCTCCACTTT.

The chain couples TRBV4-3 to TRBJ2-6; D unclear. Germline V gene sequence: CDR1 LGHNA, CDR2 YSLEER. Trimming stripped 2 bases from V and 0 bases from J, with 5 bases between. CDR3 length: 15 amino acids. In DNA form, the CDR3 reads TGCGCCAGCAGCCAAATAAACTCTGGGGCCAACGTCCTGACTTTC. Protein: CASSQINSGANVLTF.

This sequence joins TRBV29-1 and TRBJ2-3; maybe TRBD1 (5 bases). V lost 7 bases to trimming and J lost 4 bases, with 12 bases between them. Per germline, CDR1 SQVTM and CDR2 ANQGSEA. The CDR3 is 12 amino acids. This CDR3 is CSAVRGADTQYF. The CDR3 DNA is TGCAGCGCCGTTAGGGGCGCAGATACGCAGTATTTT.

The chain uses TRBV14 and TRBJ1-2; D uncertain. The length of the CDR3 is 14 residues. Germline V lookup: CDR1 SGHDN, CDR2 FVKESK. Trimming cost V 0 bases and J 5 bases, with 10 bases left between them. CDR3 in amino acids: CASSQDLGGYGYTF. The CDR3 DNA is TGTGCCAGCAGCCAAGATCTAGGCGGATATGGCTACACCTTC.

This chain uses TRBV2 with TRBJ2-1; 8 bases fit TRBD2. The junction had 6 bases not matched to a gene; V was cut back by 2 bases and J by 0 bases. The CDR3 sequence is 17 residues long. Germline loops: CDR1 SNHLY, CDR2 FYNNEI. The CDR3 bases are TGTGCCAGCAGTGAATTTCCGAGCGGGAGCTCCTACAATGAGCAGTTCTTC. It is translated as CASSEFPSGSSYNEQFF.

This chain connects TRBV5-6 to TRBJ1-1; TRBD1 matches at 7 bases. V shed 4 bases and J 3 bases; nucleotides not matched to a gene: 9. This CDR3 comprises 15 residues. Germline V gene lookup returns CDR1 SGHDT and CDR2 YYEEEE. The DNA of the CDR3 is TGTGCCAGCAGCGCCACAGGGGTCAAGGACACTGAAGCTTTCTTT. Translation gives CASSATGVKDTEAFF.

DNA for the CDR3: TGTGCCAGCGGGACTGAAAGTGGGACGGCCCAGCATTTT. It is translated as CASGTESGTAQHF. This sequence joins TRBV6-4 and TRBJ1-5, with D possibly matching TRBD1 (5 bases). V was clipped by 8 bases and J by 11 bases, with 19 bases between them. The CDR3 contains 13 residues. Germline loops: CDR1 MRHNA, CDR2 SNTAGT.